This T cell receptor beta chain was recovered during a study of blood T cell repertoires in COVID-19. Overall study context: Sample material is recorded as cDNA or gDNA derived from T cells, B-cell-depleted T cells, or PBMCs.

The table lists this clone with a count of one. The CDR3 length is 14 residues. Germline-derived CDR1 and CDR2 are ENHRY and SYGVKD. Trimming removed 7 bases at V and 10 bases at J, with 20 bases between. Only in-frame clones appear in the TCRdb table, and some are missing; sequencing was by immunoSEQ multiplex PCR. The table includes fewer than 300,000 clones, around four fifths detected once. Material for sequencing was peripheral blood. This TCR was sampled from a woman in her 70s with active or convalescent COVID-19. The chain uses TRBV10-3 and TRBJ2-1, with D possibly TRBD2 on 5 matching bases. Here the CDR3 DNA reads TGTGCCATCAAAGCGGTAGACTCCGTGGAAGAGCAGTTCTTC. As protein: CAIKAVDSVEEQFF.